The sequence of this TCR beta chain was determined in a study of blood T cell repertoires in COVID-19. Across the study: The origin of the acute and convalescent COVID-19 samples was the United States, Italy and Spain.

Followed over time, Seattle patients had been enrolled while infection was active. Trimming stripped 5 bases from V and 5 bases from J, with 11 bases between. The CDR3 is 14 amino acids. Germline CDR1 reads KGHDR; CDR2 reads SFDVKD. In the original workflow: Estimated nucleated cell counts came from reference gene primer amplification. Measured with immunoSEQ multiplex PCR; TCRdb has only the in-frame clones, and not every one. The D gene and trimming were derived from the DNA, and the V and J assignments and clone size from that table. The sample records approximately 190,000 clones, 82% being singletons.

The clonotype was recovered from a woman aged 60-75 years with COVID-19, enrolled during active disease. The sequenced sample was peripheral blood. This rearrangement joins TRBV24-1 to TRBJ2-2; D may be TRBD2 (5 bases). For the CDR3, the DNA is TGTGCCACCAGTGGCGGGTCGAGGACCGGGGAGCTGTTTTTT. Its translation is CATSGGSRTGELFF.